This T cell receptor (beta chain) was documented in a study of response to subunit inactivated influenza vaccine. Study findings and constraints: Authors suggested each seasonal influenza vaccination recruits few new T cells.

TCRdb reprocessed the RT-PCR reads with MiXCR, giving one entry per CDR3 protein. Here the sample spans around 570,000 distinct CDR3 sequences, 11% being singletons. Regarding this clonotype: Its antigen is as yet unknown.

CDR1 is SGHVS, CDR2 FQNEAQ, per germline. The CDR3 runs to 16 residues. Losses at the gene ends were 1 base for V and 13 bases for J; bases not matched to a gene: 12. A further study also used this sample, focusing on T cells expressing NK-cell markers. Turning to that study: The TCR beta cDNA came from 5'RACE template switching with UMIs.

Sequenced material: PBMCs from blood, taken on the day of vaccination. J is TRBJ1-6 and V is TRBV7-8; 8 bases agree with TRBD1. This TCR came from a man between 45 and 60 years old who received an inactivated influenza vaccine. The CDR3 DNA is TGTGCCAGCAGCTTAGGAGGCAGGGGGCGCGTCAAGCCCCTCCACTTT. This encodes CASSLGGRGRVKPLHF.